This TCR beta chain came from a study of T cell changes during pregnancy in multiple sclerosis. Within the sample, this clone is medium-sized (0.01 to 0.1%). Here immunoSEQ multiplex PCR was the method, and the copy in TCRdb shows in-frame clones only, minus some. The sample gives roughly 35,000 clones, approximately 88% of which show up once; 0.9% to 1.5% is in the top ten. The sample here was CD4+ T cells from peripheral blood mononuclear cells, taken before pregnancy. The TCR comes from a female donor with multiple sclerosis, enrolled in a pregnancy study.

CDR3 residues: CATSRDRGGQETQYF. As DNA, the CDR3 is TGTGCCACCAGCAGAGACAGAGGTGGGCAAGAGACCCAGTACTTC. The chain has TRBV15 and TRBJ2-5; no definite D call. The length of the CDR3 is 15 residues. Trimming shortened V by 0 bases and J by 2 bases, and 10 bases separated the two germline ends. Germline V gives CDR1 LNHNV, CDR2 YYDKDF (reference sequence).